This T cell receptor beta chain was profiled in a study of CD8 T cells in Susac syndrome. The authors negatively isolated CD8+ and CD4+ T cells and FACS-enriched TEMRA cells. Random hexamers were used to reverse transcribe roughly 0.5 to 1 ug of RNA. TCRdb re-called the immunoSEQ multiplex PCR reads with MiXCR, one entry per CDR3 protein. This sample yields 120,000 or so distinct CDR3 sequences, of which roughly 94% are seen a single time; 0.095% to 0.1% belongs to the top ten. Deletions cut 5 bases from V and 6 bases from J, with 17 bases between. The V gene's germline CDR1 is GTSNPN and CDR2 SVGIG (reference sequence). The CDR3 loop spans 13 amino acids.

V usage is TRBV30 and J usage is TRBJ2-7, with no clear D. Sequences were obtained from CD4+ T cells from PBMCs. The origin of this receptor is a human donor in good health. The CDR3 is CAWAHGVSREQYF. The CDR3 nucleotides read TGTGCCTGGGCCCATGGGGTTTCACGCGAGCAGTACTTC.